Below are 26 T cell receptor beta chains sequenced from a single sample in a study of T cell responses to AZD1222 COVID-19 vaccine. Data came from immunoSEQ multiplex PCR; TCRdb stores just in-frame clones and leaves some out. The sample contains 40,000 to 50,000 clones, over 80% of which appear only once. Here the sequenced sample was peripheral blood, taken 28 days after the second AZD1222 dose. Source of these receptors: an adult who received the AZD1222 COVID-19 vaccine.

This clone was detected only once. The CDR3 DNA reads TGCAGCGTTGAACCCGGGACTAGCGGGGCTAGTGAGCAGTTCTTC. Translated: CSVEPGTSGASEQFF. V is TRBV29-1 and J is TRBJ2-1; 13 bases line up with TRBD2. From germline, CDR1 is SQVTM and CDR2 ANQGSEA. The CDR3 runs 15 residues. Trimming took 2 bases from V and 9 from J; bases not matched to a gene: 7.

This clone was seen more than once but under ten times. The CDR3 bases are TGTGCCAGCAGTGTCGGGGGGAACACTGAAGCTTTCTTT. Translated: CASSVGGNTEAFF. The chain joins TRBV6-4 to TRBJ1-1; tentative D call: TRBD1 (5 bases). This CDR3 is 13 amino acids long. Germline assignment: CDR1 MRHNA and CDR2 SNTAGT. V was clipped by 4 bases and J by 1 base, with 7 bases between them.

The V and J genes are TRBV6-5 and TRBJ2-2; TRBD1 matches at 7 bases. The germline CDR1 and CDR2 sequences are MNHEY and SVGAGI. The CDR3 loop spans 14 amino acids. The J segment lost 6 bases and the V segment lost 5 bases, leaving 6 bases of the junction unmatched. CDR3 nucleotide sequence: TGTGCCAGCAGTCGGCGACAGGGCCCCGGGGAGCTGTTTTTT. Encoded protein: CASSRRQGPGELFF.

V and J are TRBV5-4 and TRBJ1-2; TRBD1 agrees at 9 bases. This CDR3 is 15 amino acids long. Germline lookup yields CDR1 SGHNT and CDR2 YYREEE (reference sequence). Unmatched junction bases numbered 4, after V lost 0 bases and J lost 4 bases. DNA of the CDR3: TGTGCCAGCAGCTTGGAACAGGGGGCCACCTATGGCTACACCTTC. It specifies CASSLEQGATYGYTF.

The chain recombines TRBV4-1 with TRBJ1-5, with 7 bases fitting TRBD1. Germline CDR1 MGHRA, CDR2 YSYEKL. The CDR3 has 15 amino acids. V lost 1 base, J lost 4 bases, and 4 bases stayed unmatched. CDR3: CASSQVPGGNQPQHF. The CDR3 DNA follows: TGCGCCAGCAGCCAAGTCCCAGGGGGTAATCAGCCCCAGCATTTT.

This sequence joins TRBV18 and TRBJ2-2, with a possible D match to TRBD1 (5 bases). V dropped 2 bases and J dropped 6 bases, with 7 bases sitting between them. The CDR3 runs to 13 residues. Germline lookup yields CDR1 KGHSH and CDR2 LQKENI. CDR3: CASSPTGSGELFF. For the CDR3, the DNA is TGTGCCAGCTCACCAACAGGCTCCGGGGAGCTGTTTTTT.

V is TRBV19 and J is TRBJ2-3, with TRBD2 identical over 12 bases. This CDR3 has 14 amino acids. Germline V gene sequence: CDR1 LNHDA, CDR2 SQIVND (reference sequence). With V trimmed by 2 bases and J by 6 bases, 0 bases remained unmatched. In DNA, the CDR3 is TGTGCCAGTAGTATAACTAGCGGGAGGGATACGCAGTATTTT. Translating gives CASSITSGRDTQYF.

This chain links TRBV6-1 with TRBJ1-5, with 8 bases that match TRBD1. Germline V lookup: CDR1 MNHNS, CDR2 SASEGT. This CDR3 contains 14 residues. V gave up 5 bases and J gave up 7 bases; unmatched junction bases: 7. CDR3 sequence reads: CASSSTGANQPQHF. CDR3 DNA sequence: TGTGCCAGCAGTTCGACAGGGGCGAACCAGCCCCAGCATTTT.

A few counts support this clone. This sample includes further DNA sequences coding for the same CDR3. The gene calls are TRBV12-3 or TRBV12-4 and TRBJ1-5; D is uncertain. Trimming took 3 bases from V and 6 from J, leaving 3 bases between them. The CDR3 extends over 11 amino acids. The CDR3 bases are TGTGCCAGCAGTTTGGGTCAGCCCCAGCATTTT. It codes for CASSLGQPQHF.

The genes are TRBV7-9 and TRBJ2-3, with 8 bases identical to TRBD1. This CDR3 has 15 residues. From germline, CDR1 is SEHNR and CDR2 FQNEAQ (reference sequence). V gave up 2 bases and J gave up 0 bases; unmatched junction bases: 1. The CDR3 coding sequence is TGTGCCAGCAGCTTACAGGGGGCAAGCACAGATACGCAGTATTTT. Translation: CASSLQGASTDTQYF.

J is TRBJ2-1 and V is TRBV7-9; D gene uncertain. The germline V and J ends were trimmed by 2 bases and 8 bases, with 7 bases remaining between them. This CDR3 is 12 amino acids long. Germline V gene data show CDR1 as SEHNR and CDR2 as FQNEAQ (reference sequence). The CDR3 is CASSLTTDEQFF. The CDR3 DNA reads as TGTGCCAGCAGCTTAACGACGGATGAGCAGTTCTTC.

The chain links TRBV12-5 to TRBJ1-1; no clear D. V was cut by 6 bases and J by 1 base, with 3 bases left in between. The length of the CDR3 is 11 residues. Germline V gene sequence: CDR1 LGHNT, CDR2 FRNRAP. The CDR3 DNA reads as TGTGCTAGTGGGGAGAACACTGAAGCTTTCTTT. It specifies CASGENTEAFF. Full variable domain (rest looked up from reference TRBV12-5 and TRBJ1-1): DARVTQTPRHKVTEMGQEVTMRCQPILGHNTVFWYRQTMMQGLELLAYFRNRAPLDDSGMPKDRFSAEMPDATLATLKIQPSEPRDSAVYFCASGENTEAFFGQGTRLTVV.

The chain is built from TRBV4-1 and TRBJ2-7; 10 bases agree with TRBD2. J was trimmed by 0 bases and V by 6 bases; bases with no gene match: 5. Germline V gene sequence: CDR1 MGHRA, CDR2 YSYEKL. The CDR3 covers 15 residues. This CDR3 is CASSRSGGISYEQYF. In DNA, the CDR3 is TGCGCCAGCAGTCGTAGCGGGGGGATCTCCTACGAGCAGTACTTC.

DNA for the CDR3: TGTGCCAGCAGCTTAGTAGGGACAGGGGGCTTCAATGAGCAGTTCTTC. It is translated as CASSLVGTGGFNEQFF. The chain combines TRBV7-9 with TRBJ2-1; 12 bases map to TRBD1. The CDR3 consists of 16 residues. The V gene end was trimmed by 1 base and the J gene end by 6 bases; junction bases not matched to a gene: 4. The germline V gene encodes CDR1 SEHNR and CDR2 FQNEAQ (reference sequence).

This clone occurred once. This rearrangement joins TRBV30 to TRBJ1-1, with a weak D call TRBD1 (5 bases). Germline loops: CDR1 GTSNPN, CDR2 SVGIG (reference sequence). V lost 3 bases, J lost 4 bases, and 15 bases lay in between. This CDR3 comprises 14 residues. This chain's CDR3 is CAWRPQVRATEAFF. The CDR3 DNA follows: TGTGCCTGGAGACCACAGGTGAGGGCCACTGAAGCTTTCTTT.

This clone was counted once. The chain employs TRBV28 and TRBJ2-2, with a possible D match to TRBD1 (6 bases). Trimming shortened V by 5 bases and J by 2 bases, and 12 bases separated the two germline ends. Looked up from germline, CDR1 is MDHEN and CDR2 is SYDVKM. This CDR3 is 15 amino acids long. CDR3 region: CASSPPGVNTGELFF. The DNA of the CDR3 is TGTGCCAGCAGTCCCCCAGGGGTCAACACCGGGGAGCTGTTTTTT.

This clone was seen more than once but under ten times. The V call is TRBV21-1, the J call TRBJ1-5; the DNA was not compared with TRBD1, the D call given in the table. TRBV21-1 is labeled a pseudogene. The CDR3 spans 16 residues. The CDR3 is CASSKLGQDRGNPQHF. The CDR3 DNA is TGTGCCAGCAGCAAACTGGGTCAGGACAGGGGTAACCCCCAGCATTTT.

The chain recombines TRBV29-1 with TRBJ2-3; TRBD2 is a possible D gene (7 bases). V was clipped by 7 bases and J by 1 base, with 12 bases between them. CDR1 SQVTM and CDR2 ANQGSEA come from the germline V gene. The CDR3 runs 13 residues. This CDR3 reads CSGDGGRTDTQYF. The CDR3 DNA reads TGCAGCGGGGACGGGGGGCGCACAGATACGCAGTATTTT.

This clone was counted a single time. V gene TRBV6-5 combines with J gene TRBJ1-2; tentatively, D is TRBD1 (5 bases). The CDR3 is 13 residues long. Trimming took 9 bases from V and 4 from J, leaving 15 bases between them. Looked up from germline, CDR1 is MNHEY and CDR2 is SVGAGI. The CDR3 loop is CASGQGLTYGYTF. The CDR3 nucleotides are TGTGCCAGTGGACAAGGGCTTACCTATGGCTACACCTTC.

This clone was recorded a few times. This sequence joins TRBV19 and TRBJ2-5, with D perhaps TRBD2 (7 bases). Trimming shortened V by 4 bases and J by 5 bases, and 17 bases separated the two germline ends. There are 15 residues in the CDR3. The germline CDR1 and CDR2 sequences are LNHDA and SQIVND (reference sequence). For the CDR3, the DNA is TGTGCCAGTAGTACGAAGCGAGGGGGGGCGGAGACCCAGTACTTC. Translating gives CASSTKRGGAETQYF.

This clone was detected once. The chain has TRBV27 and TRBJ2-7; 9 bases are shared with TRBD1. Germline trimming cut 6 bases from V and 3 bases from J; bases unmatched to any gene: 3. The CDR3 loop spans 13 amino acids. Germline V lookup: CDR1 MNHEY, CDR2 SMNVEV (reference sequence). The chain's CDR3 is CASRDRGIYEQYF. The CDR3 bases are TGTGCCAGCAGGGACAGGGGTATCTACGAGCAGTACTTC.

This clone was counted between two and nine times. The chain employs TRBV3-1 (or the pseudogene TRBV3-2) and TRBJ1-1; D call uncertain. The CDR3 has 11 residues. Germline loops: CDR1 LGHDT, CDR2 YNNKEL (reference sequence). Trimming left V 3 bases short and J 7 bases short, with 6 bases between. The CDR3 is CASSHGIEAFF. DNA of the CDR3: TGTGCCAGCAGCCACGGAATTGAAGCTTTCTTT.

The chain carries TRBV7-2 and TRBJ2-2; D may be TRBD1 (6 bases). The V gene's germline CDR1 is SGHTA and CDR2 FQGNSA. V was pared by 1 base and J by 5 bases, with 8 bases between. The CDR3 has 14 amino acids. The CDR3 reads CASSLDRVTGELFF. The CDR3 nucleotides are TGTGCCAGCAGCTTAGACAGGGTGACCGGGGAGCTGTTTTTT. The whole variable domain, filled in from reference TRBV7-2 and TRBJ2-2, reads GAGVSQSPSNKVTEKGKDVELRCDPISGHTALYWYRQSLGQGLEFLIYFQGNSAPDKSGLPSDRFSAERTGGSVSTLTIQRTQQEDSAVYLCASSLDRVTGELFFGEGSRLTVL.

The CDR3 here is CASSVRQGAISPLHF. CDR3 nucleotides: TGTGCCAGCAGTGTGAGACAGGGCGCAATTTCACCCCTCCACTTT. The rearrangement links TRBV28 to TRBJ1-6; 7 bases map to TRBD1. The CDR3 covers 15 residues. J gave up 9 bases and V 5 bases, and 10 bases lay outside the gene matches. The germline gives CDR1 MDHEN, CDR2 SYDVKM.

The chain recombines TRBV5-5 with TRBJ1-4; the D gene is possibly TRBD1 (6 bases). CDR3 length equals 13 residues. V gave up 7 bases and J gave up 8 bases, with 15 bases separating them. The germline gives CDR1 SGHKS, CDR2 YYEKEE (reference sequence). Written as DNA, the CDR3 is TGTGCCAGCTCGGACAGAGTAGGGGAAAAACTGTTTTTT. It specifies CASSDRVGEKLFF.

V usage is TRBV2 and J usage is TRBJ2-7; 12 positions agree with TRBD2. Trimming removed 4 bases from V and 9 bases from J; junction bases left unmatched: 7. The V gene's germline CDR1 is SNHLY and CDR2 FYNNEI. This CDR3 comprises 14 residues. For the CDR3, the DNA is TGTGCCAGCAGTGTACCTAGCGGGGGGGCTGTGCAGTACTTC. It yields the protein CASSVPSGGAVQYF.